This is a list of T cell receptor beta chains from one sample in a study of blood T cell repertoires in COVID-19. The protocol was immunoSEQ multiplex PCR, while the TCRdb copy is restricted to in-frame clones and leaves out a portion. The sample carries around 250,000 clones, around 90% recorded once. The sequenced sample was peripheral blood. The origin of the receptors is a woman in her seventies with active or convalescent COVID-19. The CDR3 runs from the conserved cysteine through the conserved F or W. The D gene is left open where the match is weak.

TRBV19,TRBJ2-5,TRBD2,TGTGCCACCGGGCGGGGGGCGCGAGAGACCCAGTACTTC,CATGRGARETQYF
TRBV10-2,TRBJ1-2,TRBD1,TGCGCCAGCAGTTCCCGGGACAGGGGGGATTATGGCTACACCTTC,CASSSRDRGDYGYTF
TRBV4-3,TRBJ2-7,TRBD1,TGCGCCAGCAGCCAAGATCGCTTACAGGGGGCTTCCTACGAGCAGTACTTC,CASSQDRLQGASYEQYF
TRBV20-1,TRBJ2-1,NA,TGCAGTGCTAGTTTAAGGGCGGGACTCTACAATGAGCAGTTCTTC,CSASLRAGLYNEQFF
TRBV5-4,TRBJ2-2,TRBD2,TGTGCCAGCAGCCTAGCGGGGGGGCCGATCGGGGAGCTGTTTTTT,CASSLAGGPIGELFF
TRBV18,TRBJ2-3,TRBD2,TGTGCCAGCTCACCAAGGTCGCCGGCGGGGGGACGAGATACGCAGTATTTT,CASSPRSPAGGRDTQYF
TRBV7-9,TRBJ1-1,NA,TGTGCCAGCAGCCGAGAGAACACTGAAGCTTTCTTT,CASSRENTEAFF
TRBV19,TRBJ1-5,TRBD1,TGTGCCAGTAGTCCTACAGGGGGCGGTCAGCCCCAGCATTTT,CASSPTGGGQPQHF
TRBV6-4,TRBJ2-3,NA,TGTGCCAGCAGTGAGCAGGGCCCTGGGCATACGCAGTATTTT,CASSEQGPGHTQYF
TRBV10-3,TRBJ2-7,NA,TGTGCCATCAACTCCGGGACATTCTACGAGCAGTACTTC,CAINSGTFYEQYF
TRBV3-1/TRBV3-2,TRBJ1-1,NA,TGTGCCAGCAGTACCGGGGTGAACACTGAAGCTTTCTTT,CASSTGVNTEAFF
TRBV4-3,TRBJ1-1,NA,TGCGCCAGCAGCCAAGGGGCTGGCCCAACCGAAGCTTTCTTT,CASSQGAGPTEAFF
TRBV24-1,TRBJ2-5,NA,TGTGCCACTCGGACACAACCCGAGACCCAGTACTTC,CATRTQPETQYF
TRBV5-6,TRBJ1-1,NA,TGTGCCAGCAGCTTGGACAGGGATTGGGACACTGAAGCTTTCTTT,CASSLDRDWDTEAFF